The 24 T cell receptor beta chains reported below all come from one sample, sequenced in a study of T cell responses to AZD1222 COVID-19 vaccine (dated by TCRdb to about 2021). Receptors were amplified or captured by the immunoSEQ multiplex PCR assay. TCRdb stores this immuneACCESS table with in-frame sequences only. Part of the clones is absent; in the studies checked, under half of the shortfall reflects unresolved V genes, and no reason is known for the rest. This sample holds 120,000 to 150,000 clones; 75% to 95% were observed only once. The ten largest clonotypes hold 2.8% of the sample. What the time point label conveys for this sample: baseline before first vaccination. The material was peripheral blood, obtained on day 0 of AZD1222 vaccination. These TCRs come from an adult in good health.

This clone was counted a single time. The genes are TRBV27 and TRBJ2-7; unclear D gene. V was pared by 2 bases and J by 5 bases, with 4 bases between. The germline gives CDR1 MNHEY, CDR2 SMNVEV (reference sequence). The CDR3 loop spans 11 amino acids. The CDR3 is CASSLGHEQYF. The CDR3 region has the DNA TGTGCCAGCAGTTTAGGCCACGAGCAGTACTTC.

The J gene is TRBJ1-1, the V gene TRBV18; no reliable D call. The V gene's germline CDR1 is KGHSH and CDR2 LQKENI. The CDR3 length is 14 residues. The V end lost 3 bases, the J end lost 0 bases, and 8 bases lay between the germline ends. The CDR3 nucleotides read TGTGCCAGCTCACCTGGGGTCGTGAACACTGAAGCTTTCTTT. Its translation is CASSPGVVNTEAFF.

This chain joins TRBV2 and TRBJ2-3, with TRBD2 matching over 9 bases. CDR1 SNHLY and CDR2 FYNNEI come from the germline V gene. The CDR3 sequence is 15 residues long. V was clipped by 5 bases and J by 4 bases; unmatched bases: 7. The CDR3 here is CASSPLAGAADTQYF. The CDR3 DNA follows: TGTGCCAGCAGTCCTTTAGCGGGAGCCGCAGATACGCAGTATTTT.

The chain combines TRBV27 with TRBJ2-3, with D possibly TRBD1 on 5 matching bases. With 0 bases removed from V and 13 bases from J, the gap between germline ends came to 17 bases. The CDR3 length is 14 residues. The germline gives CDR1 MNHEY, CDR2 SMNVEV (reference sequence). The DNA for the CDR3 is TGTGCCAGCAGTTTATCGTTGCTATCGACAGTGGAGTATTTT. This codes for CASSLSLLSTVEYF.

This clone has only one observation. The genes are TRBV24-1 and TRBJ2-5; no clear D. The CDR3 is 11 amino acids. V shed 8 bases and J shed 5 bases, with 8 bases lying between them. Germline CDR1 is KGHDR and CDR2 is SFDVKD. The DNA of the CDR3 is TGTGCCACCAACGGATCGGAGACCCAGTACTTC. Amino acids: CATNGSETQYF.

The rearrangement joins TRBV5-1 to TRBJ1-1, with a weak D call TRBD1 (5 bases). The ends were cut back, 0 bases at V and 5 bases at J, with 14 bases in the middle. The germline V gene has CDR1 SGHRS and CDR2 YFSETQ. CDR3 length: 15 amino acids. The CDR3 reads CASSLAQVKGTEAFF. As DNA, the CDR3 is TGCGCCAGCAGCTTGGCTCAGGTTAAGGGGACTGAAGCTTTCTTT.

V and J are TRBV4-2 and TRBJ2-7, with 8 bases lining up with TRBD1. CDR3 size: 15 residues. Germline loops: CDR1 LGHNA, CDR2 YNFKEQ. Trimming at V came to 2 bases and at J to 2 bases, leaving 5 bases not matched to a gene. The CDR3 region has the DNA TGTGCCAGCAGCCAATTAGCAGGGGGCCCCTACGAGCAGTACTTC. This gives the protein CASSQLAGGPYEQYF.

This chain uses TRBV13 with TRBJ1-1; D is unclear. This CDR3 spans 14 amino acids. Trimming removed 8 bases at V and 0 bases at J, with 13 bases between. Germline V lookup: CDR1 PRHDT, CDR2 FYEKMQ (reference sequence). The CDR3 DNA reads TGTGCCAGCCGAAAGTGGCTCATGAACACTGAAGCTTTCTTT. Protein: CASRKWLMNTEAFF.

The chain uses TRBV10-2 and TRBJ1-6; D unresolved. Trimming shortened V by 0 bases and J by 6 bases, and 15 bases separated the two germline ends. Germline V gene lookup returns CDR1 WSHSY and CDR2 SAAADI. The CDR3 contains 17 residues. DNA of the CDR3: TGCGCCAGCAGTGAGTCGAGGAAGGGTGGCGGTAATTCACCCCTCCACTTT. Its protein is CASSESRKGGGNSPLHF.

This sequence joins TRBV10-1 and TRBJ2-2; D gene unclear. This CDR3 comprises 14 residues. In germline, CDR1 is WNHNN, CDR2 SYGVQD (reference sequence). V lost 3 bases and J lost 3, with 8 bases in between. CDR3 loop: CASSEGSDTGELFF. CDR3 DNA sequence: TGCGCCAGCAGTGAAGGCAGTGACACCGGGGAGCTGTTTTTT.

The chain joins TRBV10-1 to TRBJ2-1; no clear D gene. This CDR3 is built from 13 residues. The germline V gene encodes CDR1 WNHNN and CDR2 SYGVQD (reference sequence). Trimming removed 2 bases from V and 6 bases from J, with 8 bases in between. The CDR3 DNA reads TGCGCCAGCAGTGAGAGTCCGGCCAATGAGCAGTTCTTC. Its protein product is CASSESPANEQFF.

This chain connects TRBV19 to TRBJ1-6, with D tentatively TRBD1 (5 bases). Trimming removed 4 bases from V and 8 bases from J, with 12 bases in between. In germline, CDR1 is LNHDA, CDR2 SQIVND (reference sequence). The CDR3 runs 14 residues. As DNA, the CDR3 is TGTGCCAGTAGTACGCAGGGTATGGATTCACCCCTCCACTTT. Protein: CASSTQGMDSPLHF.

The rearrangement joins TRBV7-9 to TRBJ2-5; D is unclear. V shed 4 bases and J shed 1 base, with 10 bases lying between them. The germline V gene encodes CDR1 SEHNR and CDR2 FQNEAQ (reference sequence). CDR3 length: 14 amino acids. The CDR3: CASSSWTSQETQYF. DNA of the CDR3: TGTGCCAGCAGCTCCTGGACGTCCCAAGAGACCCAGTACTTC.

The chain combines TRBV30 with TRBJ1-6; D is uncertain. Germline CDR1 is GTSNPN and CDR2 is SVGIG (reference sequence). V was pared by 7 bases and J by 2 bases, with 9 bases between. The CDR3 length is 13 residues. CDR3 loop: CALEGAYNSPLHF. In DNA, the CDR3 is TGTGCCTTAGAGGGTGCCTATAATTCACCCCTCCACTTT. Together with reference TRBV30 and TRBJ1-6, the CDR3 gives the full variable domain: SQTIHQWPATLVQPVGSPLSLECTVEGTSNPNLYWYRQAAGRGLQLLFYSVGIGQISSEVPQNLSASRPQDRQFILSSKKLLLSDSGFYLCALEGAYNSPLHFGNGTRLTVT.

This sequence joins TRBV7-2 and TRBJ2-5; 9 bases align to TRBD2. Germline V gene lookup returns CDR1 SGHTA and CDR2 FQGNSA. The CDR3 is 14 amino acids. Trimming at V came to 6 bases and at J to 1 base, leaving 3 bases not matched to a gene. This CDR3 is CASSGGGAQETQYF. The DNA of the CDR3 is TGTGCCAGCAGTGGCGGGGGGGCCCAAGAGACCCAGTACTTC.

As to this clone: Other DNA variants within this sample encode the same CDR3. CDR3 loop: CASSWNRGSGELFF. The CDR3 coding sequence is TGTGCCAGCAGCTGGAACAGGGGCTCCGGGGAGCTGTTTTTT. The J gene is TRBJ2-2, the V gene TRBV7-3; 7 bases fit TRBD1. V was clipped by 4 bases and J by 6 bases; unmatched bases: 5. Germline CDR1 SGHTA, CDR2 FQGTGA. This CDR3 is 14 amino acids long.

This rearrangement joins TRBV29-1 to TRBJ2-7; a weak D match, TRBD1 (5 bases). The germline V gene encodes CDR1 SQVTM and CDR2 ANQGSEA. The CDR3 is made up of 12 amino acids. V was cut by 3 bases and J by 7 bases, with 13 bases left in between. CDR3 residues: CSVEIGADEQYF. CDR3 nucleotide sequence: TGCAGCGTTGAGATTGGGGCGGATGAGCAGTACTTC.

The chain couples TRBV9 to TRBJ1-1; a possible D gene is TRBD1 (6 bases). Germline CDR1 SGDLS, CDR2 YYNGEE. V lost 3 bases, J lost 4 bases, and 13 bases lay in between. This CDR3 comprises 14 residues. The CDR3 coding sequence is TGTGCCAGCAGCGGGGCAACAGGGCGCACTGAAGCTTTCTTT. Amino acids: CASSGATGRTEAFF.

The rearrangement uses TRBV10-1 and TRBJ2-1; 14 bases are a match to TRBD2. Germline assignment: CDR1 WNHNN and CDR2 SYGVQD (reference sequence). The CDR3 length is 17 residues. V lost 3 bases, J lost 5 bases, and 6 bases stayed unmatched. Written as DNA, the CDR3 is TGCGCCAGCAGTGACCGGGGACTAGCGGGAGCCGACAATGAGCAGTTCTTC. Translated, it gives CASSDRGLAGADNEQFF.

The chain employs TRBV7-2 and TRBJ1-4; no clear D. V was pared by 4 bases and J by 0 bases, with 6 bases between. The CDR3 is made up of 14 amino acids. Germline V CDR1 and CDR2: SGHTA, FQGNSA. The CDR3 DNA follows: TGTGCCAGCAGCTACATTGCAACTAATGAAAAACTGTTTTTT. Translated: CASSYIATNEKLFF. The full variable domain, completed using reference TRBV7-2 and TRBJ1-4, is GAGVSQSPSNKVTEKGKDVELRCDPISGHTALYWYRQSLGQGLEFLIYFQGNSAPDKSGLPSDRFSAERTGGSVSTLTIQRTQQEDSAVYLCASSYIATNEKLFFGSGTQLSVL.

V usage is TRBV28 and J usage is TRBJ2-3; 10 nucleotides agree with TRBD2. The CDR3 loop spans 13 amino acids. Germline-derived CDR1 and CDR2 are MDHEN and SYDVKM. The ends lost 10 bases at V and 6 bases at J; junction bases unmatched: 7. The CDR3 protein is CATSLAGSDTQYF. In DNA form, the CDR3 reads TGTGCCACCTCACTAGCGGGAAGTGATACGCAGTATTTT.

The V and J genes are TRBV2 and TRBJ1-6; D remains ambiguous. Trimming cost V 7 bases and J 0 bases, with 10 bases left between them. The V gene's germline CDR1 is SNHLY and CDR2 FYNNEI. CDR3 length: 15 residues. CDR3 DNA sequence: TGTGCCAGCAAATCCGAAAGCTCCTATAATTCACCCCTCCACTTT. Translation gives CASKSESSYNSPLHF.

The V gene is TRBV7-6, the J gene TRBJ1-3, with D perhaps TRBD1 (6 bases). Trimming took 2 bases from V and 0 from J, leaving 14 bases between them. CDR3 size: 17 residues. Per germline, CDR1 SGHVS and CDR2 FNYEAQ. The CDR3 loop is CASSLFGTRNSGNTIYF. The CDR3 bases are TGTGCCAGCAGCTTATTCGGGACAAGGAACTCTGGAAACACCATATATTTT.

This clone came up a few times. V is TRBV5-4 and J is TRBJ2-3; no clear D gene. The CDR3 is 12 amino acids. Looked up from germline, CDR1 is SGHNT and CDR2 is YYREEE (reference sequence). V lost 4 bases and J lost 8, with 11 bases in between. The CDR3 sequence: CASSQSRSTQYF. The CDR3 DNA is TGTGCCAGCAGCCAATCGCGTTCTACGCAGTATTTT. The variable domain in full, completed from reference TRBV5-4 and TRBJ2-3, reads ETGVTQSPTHLIKTRGQQVTLRCSSQSGHNTVSWYQQALGQGPQFIFQYYREEENGRGNFPPRFSGLQFPNYSSELNVNALELDDSALYLCASSQSRSTQYFGPGTRLTVL.